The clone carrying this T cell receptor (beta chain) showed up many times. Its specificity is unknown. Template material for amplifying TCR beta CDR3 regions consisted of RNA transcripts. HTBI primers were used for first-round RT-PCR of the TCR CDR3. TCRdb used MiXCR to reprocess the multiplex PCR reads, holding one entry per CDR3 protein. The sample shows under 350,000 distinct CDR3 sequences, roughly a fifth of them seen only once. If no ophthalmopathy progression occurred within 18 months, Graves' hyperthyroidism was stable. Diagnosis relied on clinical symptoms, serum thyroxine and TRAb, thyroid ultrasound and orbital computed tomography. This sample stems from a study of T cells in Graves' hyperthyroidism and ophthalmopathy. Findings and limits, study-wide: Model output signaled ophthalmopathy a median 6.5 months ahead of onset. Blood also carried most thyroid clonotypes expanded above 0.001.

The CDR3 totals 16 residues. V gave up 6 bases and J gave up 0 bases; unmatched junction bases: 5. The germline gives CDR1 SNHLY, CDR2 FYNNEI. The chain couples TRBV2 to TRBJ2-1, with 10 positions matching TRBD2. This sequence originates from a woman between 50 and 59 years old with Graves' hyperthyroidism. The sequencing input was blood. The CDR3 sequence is CASRKPSGSSYNEQFF. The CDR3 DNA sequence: TGTGCCAGCAGGAAACCTAGCGGGAGCTCCTACAATGAGCAGTTCTTC.